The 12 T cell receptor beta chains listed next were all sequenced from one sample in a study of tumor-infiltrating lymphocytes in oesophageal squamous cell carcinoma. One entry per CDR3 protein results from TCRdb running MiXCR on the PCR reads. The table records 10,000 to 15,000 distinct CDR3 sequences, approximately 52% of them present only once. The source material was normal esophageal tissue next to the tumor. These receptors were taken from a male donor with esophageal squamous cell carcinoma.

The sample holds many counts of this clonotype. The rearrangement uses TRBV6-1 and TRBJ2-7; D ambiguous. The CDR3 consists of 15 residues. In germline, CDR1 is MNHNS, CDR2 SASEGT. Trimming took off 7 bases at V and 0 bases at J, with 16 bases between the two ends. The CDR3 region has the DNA TGTGCCAGCACCCCAACCGCCTCGAGCTCCTACGAGCAGTACTTC. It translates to CASTPTASSSYEQYF.

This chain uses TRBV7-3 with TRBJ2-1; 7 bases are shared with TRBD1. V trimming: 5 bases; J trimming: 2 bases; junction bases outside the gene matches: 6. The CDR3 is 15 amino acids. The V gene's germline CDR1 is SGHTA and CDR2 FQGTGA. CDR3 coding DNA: TGTGCCAGCAGCCCGGACAGGACGGCCTACAATGAGCAGTTCTTC. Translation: CASSPDRTAYNEQFF.

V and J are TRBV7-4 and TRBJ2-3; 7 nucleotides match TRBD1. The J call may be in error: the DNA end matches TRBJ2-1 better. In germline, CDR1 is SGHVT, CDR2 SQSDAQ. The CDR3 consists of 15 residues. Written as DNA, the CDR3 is TGTGCCAGCAGCTTCCTCGGGGACAGCTACAATGAGCAGTTCTTC. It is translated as CASSFLGDSYNEQFF.

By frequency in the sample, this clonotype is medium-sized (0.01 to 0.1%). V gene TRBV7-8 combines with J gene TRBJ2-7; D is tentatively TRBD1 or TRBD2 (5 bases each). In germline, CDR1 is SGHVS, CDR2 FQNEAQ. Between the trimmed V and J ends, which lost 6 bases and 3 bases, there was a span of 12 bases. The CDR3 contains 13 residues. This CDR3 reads CASRSGTHYEQYF. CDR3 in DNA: TGTGCCAGCAGGTCCGGGACCCACTACGAGCAGTACTTC.

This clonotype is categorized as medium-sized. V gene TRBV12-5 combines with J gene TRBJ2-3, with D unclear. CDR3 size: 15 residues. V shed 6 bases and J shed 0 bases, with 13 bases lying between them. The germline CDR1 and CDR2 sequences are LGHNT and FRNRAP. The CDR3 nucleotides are TGTGCTAGTGGCCCCGGGCAGTCTAGCACAGATACGCAGTATTTT. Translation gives CASGPGQSSTDTQYF.

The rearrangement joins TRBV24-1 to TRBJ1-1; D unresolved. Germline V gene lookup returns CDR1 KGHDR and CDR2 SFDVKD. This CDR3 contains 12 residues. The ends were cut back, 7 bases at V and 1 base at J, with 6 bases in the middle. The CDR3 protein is CATRPTNTEAFF. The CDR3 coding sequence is TGTGCCACCAGGCCAACGAACACTGAAGCTTTCTTT.

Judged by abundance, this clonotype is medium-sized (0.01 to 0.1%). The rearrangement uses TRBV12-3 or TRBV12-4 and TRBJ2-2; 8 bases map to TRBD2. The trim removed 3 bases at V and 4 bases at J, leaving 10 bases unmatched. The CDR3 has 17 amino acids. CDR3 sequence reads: CASSFSQTSEPTGELFF. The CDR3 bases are TGTGCCAGCAGTTTCTCCCAGACTAGCGAACCCACCGGGGAGCTGTTTTTT.

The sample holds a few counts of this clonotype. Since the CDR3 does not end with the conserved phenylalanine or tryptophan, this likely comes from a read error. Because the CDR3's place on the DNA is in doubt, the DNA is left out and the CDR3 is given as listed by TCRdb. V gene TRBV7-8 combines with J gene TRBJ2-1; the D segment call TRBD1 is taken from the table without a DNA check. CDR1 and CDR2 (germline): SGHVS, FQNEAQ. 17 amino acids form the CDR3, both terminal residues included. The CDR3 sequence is CASSLEPGLGYGYTFGS.

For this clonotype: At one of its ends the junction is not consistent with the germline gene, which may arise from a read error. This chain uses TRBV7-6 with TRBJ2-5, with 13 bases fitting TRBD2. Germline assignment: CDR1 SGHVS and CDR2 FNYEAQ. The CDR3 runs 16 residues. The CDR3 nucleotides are TGTGCTAGCAGCCAAGGGGGGGGACTAGCGGGGACCGCCCAGTACTTC. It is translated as CASSQGGGLAGTAQYF.

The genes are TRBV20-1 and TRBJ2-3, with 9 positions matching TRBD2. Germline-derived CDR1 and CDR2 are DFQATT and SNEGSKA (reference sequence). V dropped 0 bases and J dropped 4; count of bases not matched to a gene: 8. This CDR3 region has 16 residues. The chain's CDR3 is CSARDPAGGEADTQYF. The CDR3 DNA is TGCAGTGCTAGAGATCCAGCGGGAGGTGAGGCAGATACGCAGTATTTT.

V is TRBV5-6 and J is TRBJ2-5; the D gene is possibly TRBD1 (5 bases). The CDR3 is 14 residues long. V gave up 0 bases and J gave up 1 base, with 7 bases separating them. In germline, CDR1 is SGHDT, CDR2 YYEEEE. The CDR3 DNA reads TGTGCCAGCAGCTTGGGACAGCTCCAAGAGACCCAGTACTTC. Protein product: CASSLGQLQETQYF.

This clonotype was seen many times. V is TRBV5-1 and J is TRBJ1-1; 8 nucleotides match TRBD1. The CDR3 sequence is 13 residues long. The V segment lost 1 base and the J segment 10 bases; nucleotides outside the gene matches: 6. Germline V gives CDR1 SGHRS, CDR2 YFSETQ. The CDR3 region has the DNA TGCGCCAGCAGCTTGATTTGGACAGGGCGAGCTTTCTTT. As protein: CASSLIWTGRAFF.